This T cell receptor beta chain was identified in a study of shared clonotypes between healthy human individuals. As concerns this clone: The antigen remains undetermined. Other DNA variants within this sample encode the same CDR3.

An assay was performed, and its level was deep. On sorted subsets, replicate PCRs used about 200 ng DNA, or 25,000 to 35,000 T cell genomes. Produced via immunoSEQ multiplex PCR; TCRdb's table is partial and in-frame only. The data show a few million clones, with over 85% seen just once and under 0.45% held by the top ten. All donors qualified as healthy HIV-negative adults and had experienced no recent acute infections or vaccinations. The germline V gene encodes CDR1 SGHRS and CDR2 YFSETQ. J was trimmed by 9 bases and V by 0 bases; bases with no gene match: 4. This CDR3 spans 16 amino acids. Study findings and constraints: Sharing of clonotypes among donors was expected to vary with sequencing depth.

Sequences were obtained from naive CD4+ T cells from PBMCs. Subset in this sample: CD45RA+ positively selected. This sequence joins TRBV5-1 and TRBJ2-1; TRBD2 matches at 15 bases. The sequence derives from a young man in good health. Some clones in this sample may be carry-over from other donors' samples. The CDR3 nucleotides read TGCGCCAGCAGCTTGGGGACTAGCGGGAGGGCGAGTGAGCAGTTCTTC. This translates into CASSLGTSGRASEQFF.